This record looks at one TCR beta chain sequence and its context. Its antigen is still unknown. Germline CDR1 and CDR2: SGHNT and YYREEE (reference sequence). V lost 0 bases and J lost 4; bases outside the gene matches: 7. The CDR3 is made up of 15 amino acids. The source of the sample is a study of cytomegalovirus exposure and HLA in healthy donors. Study-wide background: It was reported in a later analysis that the 100 to 150 validation repertoires used the same platform as the 666 first-cohort repertoires. Findings and caveats of the study: 150 or so TCR beta chains were listed as cytomegalovirus-associated. Many donors shared some public TCRs, even though most TCR sequences were rare. Among the CMV-associated chains, three were confirmed in vitro as specific for CMV antigens.

Produced via immunoSEQ multiplex PCR; TCRdb's table is partial and in-frame only. The profile shows fewer than 250,000 clones, about 83% of them singletons. The material sequenced was PBMCs. The J gene is TRBJ2-7, the V gene TRBV5-4, with 7 bases aligning to TRBD1. The TCR sequence derives from a man aged 18 to 30 in good health and CMV-seronegative. CDR3 bases: TGTGCCAGCAGCTTGGGACAGGGCGTCGCGTACGAGCAGTACTTC. Translated, it gives CASSLGQGVAYEQYF.